One T cell receptor (beta chain) is described in this entry. These data are taken from a study of blood T cell repertoires in COVID-19. Study-level background: Samples taken during acute and convalescent COVID-19 were collected in the United States, Italy and Spain. The cDNA or gDNA used as material had been derived from T cells, B-cell-depleted T cells, or PBMCs.

Original data processing: Quantification of nucleated cells was approximated via reference gene primer amplification. The data were produced by immunoSEQ multiplex PCR, yet TCRdb's version contains in-frame clones alone and is incomplete. The DNA was the basis for D and trimming; V, J and clone size are from that table. The sample consists of 180,000 or so clones, more than 80% of them appearing once. The CDR3 is 13 residues long. Trimming took 6 bases from V and 9 from J; bases not matched to a gene: 10. Germline V CDR1 and CDR2: MNHEY, SVGAGI. This chain links TRBV6-5 with TRBJ1-1, with TRBD1 matching over 7 bases. Sample: peripheral blood. The receptor was derived from a woman aged 55-75 years with acute or convalescent COVID-19. CDR3 residues: CASRRRGGAQAFF. DNA of the CDR3: TGTGCCAGCAGGAGGAGAGGGGGCGCTCAAGCTTTCTTT.